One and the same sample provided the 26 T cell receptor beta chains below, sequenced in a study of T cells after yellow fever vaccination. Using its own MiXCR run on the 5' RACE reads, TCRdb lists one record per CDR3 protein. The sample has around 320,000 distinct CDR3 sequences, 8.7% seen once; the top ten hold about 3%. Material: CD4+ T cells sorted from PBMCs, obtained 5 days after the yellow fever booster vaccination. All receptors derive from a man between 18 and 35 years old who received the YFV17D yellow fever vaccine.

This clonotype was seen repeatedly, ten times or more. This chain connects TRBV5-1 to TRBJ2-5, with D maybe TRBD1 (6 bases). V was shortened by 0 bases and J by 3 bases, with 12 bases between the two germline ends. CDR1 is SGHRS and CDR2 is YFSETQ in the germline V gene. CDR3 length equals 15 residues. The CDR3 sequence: CASSLAGTSEETQYF. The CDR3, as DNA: TGCGCCAGCAGCTTGGCGGGGACATCCGAAGAGACCCAGTACTTC.

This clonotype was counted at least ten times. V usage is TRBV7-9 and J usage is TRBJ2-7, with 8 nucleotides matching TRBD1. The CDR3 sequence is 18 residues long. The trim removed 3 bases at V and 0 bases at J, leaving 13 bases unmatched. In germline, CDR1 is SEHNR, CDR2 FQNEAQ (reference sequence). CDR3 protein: CASSFSPGGQGYSYEQYV. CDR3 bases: TGTGCCAGCAGCTTTTCCCCCGGCGGACAGGGTTACTCCTACGAGCAGTACGTC.

CDR3 loop: CSARSTSTYEQYV. In DNA, the CDR3 is TGCAGTGCTAGGAGTACGAGTACCTACGAGCAGTACGTC. This sequence joins TRBV20-1 and TRBJ2-7; no clear D gene. The ends were cut back, 3 bases at V and 2 bases at J, with 11 bases in the middle. Germline CDR1 is DFQATT and CDR2 is SNEGSKA (reference sequence). The length of the CDR3 is 13 residues.

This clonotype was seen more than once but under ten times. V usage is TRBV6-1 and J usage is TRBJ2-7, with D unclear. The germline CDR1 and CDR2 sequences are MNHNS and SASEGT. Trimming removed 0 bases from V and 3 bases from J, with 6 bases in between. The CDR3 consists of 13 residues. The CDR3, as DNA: TGTGCCAGCAGTGAAGCCAAATACTACGAGCAGTACTTC. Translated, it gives CASSEAKYYEQYF.

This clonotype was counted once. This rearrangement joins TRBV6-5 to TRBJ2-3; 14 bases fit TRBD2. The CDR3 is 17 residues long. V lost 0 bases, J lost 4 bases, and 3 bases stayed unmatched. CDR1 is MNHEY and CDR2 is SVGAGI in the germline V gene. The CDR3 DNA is TGTGCCAGCAGTTACTCGAGGACTAGCGGGGGGCCAGATACGCAGTATTTT. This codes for CASSYSRTSGGPDTQYF.

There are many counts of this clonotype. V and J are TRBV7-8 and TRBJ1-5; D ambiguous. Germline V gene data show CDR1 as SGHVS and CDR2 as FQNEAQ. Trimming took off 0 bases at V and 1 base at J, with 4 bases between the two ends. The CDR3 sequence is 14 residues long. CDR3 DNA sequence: TGTGCCAGCAGCTTAGCTCCCAGCAATCAGCCCCAGCATTTT. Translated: CASSLAPSNQPQHF.

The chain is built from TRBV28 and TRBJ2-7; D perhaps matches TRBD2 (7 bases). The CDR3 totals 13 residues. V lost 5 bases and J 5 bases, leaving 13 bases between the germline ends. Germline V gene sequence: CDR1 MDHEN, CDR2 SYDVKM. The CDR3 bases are TGTGCCAGCAGTCCGTCGGGGGGCCACGAGCAGTACGTC. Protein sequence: CASSPSGGHEQYV.

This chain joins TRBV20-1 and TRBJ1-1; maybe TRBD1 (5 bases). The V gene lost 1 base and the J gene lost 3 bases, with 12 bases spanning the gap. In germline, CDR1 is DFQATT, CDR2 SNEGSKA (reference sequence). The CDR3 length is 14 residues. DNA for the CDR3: TGCAGTGCTAGAGGGTCGCAGGGTTACACTGAAGCTTTCTTT. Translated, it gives CSARGSQGYTEAFF.

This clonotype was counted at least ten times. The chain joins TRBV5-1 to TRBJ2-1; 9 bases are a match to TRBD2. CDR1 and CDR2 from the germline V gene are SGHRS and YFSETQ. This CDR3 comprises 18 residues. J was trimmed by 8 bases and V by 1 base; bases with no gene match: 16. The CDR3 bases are TGCGCCAGCAGCTTGAGTAGGCTAGCGGGGCCCCACGGGGATGAGCAGTTCTTC. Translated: CASSLSRLAGPHGDEQFF.

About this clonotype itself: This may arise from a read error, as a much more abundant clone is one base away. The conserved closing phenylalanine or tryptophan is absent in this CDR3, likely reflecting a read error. CDR3 sequence reads: CSARQGPYEQYS. Written as DNA, the CDR3 is TGCAGCGCCCGACAGGGGCCCTACGAGCAGTACTCC. The chain links TRBV29-1 to TRBJ2-7; 8 bases align to TRBD1. The CDR3 extends over 12 amino acids. V was pared by 7 bases and J by 2 bases, with 4 bases of the junction left unmatched. The germline gives CDR1 SQVTM, CDR2 ANQGSEA.

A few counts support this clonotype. CDR3 region: CASSQAGRLTEAFF. The CDR3 bases are TGCGCCAGCAGCCAAGCGGGACGCCTCACTGAAGCTTTCTTT. V is TRBV4-1 and J is TRBJ1-1; possibly TRBD1 for D (5 bases). The germline gives CDR1 MGHRA, CDR2 YSYEKL. The CDR3 totals 14 residues. The V gene lost 1 base and the J gene lost 4 bases, with 10 bases spanning the gap.

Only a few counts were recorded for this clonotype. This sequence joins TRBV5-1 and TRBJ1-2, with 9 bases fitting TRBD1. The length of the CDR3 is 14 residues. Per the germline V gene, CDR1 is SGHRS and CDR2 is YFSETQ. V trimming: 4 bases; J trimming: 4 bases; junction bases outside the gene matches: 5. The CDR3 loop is CASSTDRGFYGYTF. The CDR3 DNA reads TGCGCCAGCAGCACGGACAGGGGATTCTATGGCTACACCTTC.

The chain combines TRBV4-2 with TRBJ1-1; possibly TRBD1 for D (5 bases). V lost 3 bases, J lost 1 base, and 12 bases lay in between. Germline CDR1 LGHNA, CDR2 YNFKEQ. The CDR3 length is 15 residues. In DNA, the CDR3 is TGTGCCAGCAGCCACGGCTCTCAGGGGAACACTGAAGCTTTCTTT. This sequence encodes CASSHGSQGNTEAFF.

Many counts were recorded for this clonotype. This CDR3 is CASSLSTIQGLTFF. CDR3 sequence (DNA): TGTGCCAGCAGTTTATCTACAATACAGGGTCTCACTTTCTTT. The chain joins TRBV12-3 or TRBV12-4 to TRBJ1-1; the D gene is possibly TRBD1 (6 bases). Trimming left V 2 bases short and J 12 bases short, with 19 bases between. This CDR3 region has 14 residues.

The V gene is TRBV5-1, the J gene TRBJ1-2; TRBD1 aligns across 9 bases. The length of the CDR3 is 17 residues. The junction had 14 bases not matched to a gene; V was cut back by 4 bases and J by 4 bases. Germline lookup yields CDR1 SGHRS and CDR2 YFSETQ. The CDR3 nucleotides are TGCGCCAGCAGCATGGGACAGGGATTTCGCAATAGCTATGGCTACACCTTC. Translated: CASSMGQGFRNSYGYTF.

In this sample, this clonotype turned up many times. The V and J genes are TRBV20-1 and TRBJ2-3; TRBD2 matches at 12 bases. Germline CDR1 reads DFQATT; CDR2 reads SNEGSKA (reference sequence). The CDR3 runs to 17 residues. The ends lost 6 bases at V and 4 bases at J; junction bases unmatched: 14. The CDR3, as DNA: TGCAGTGCCGAAGTACCCCTAGCGGGGGGGCCCGCAGATACGCAGTATTTT. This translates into CSAEVPLAGGPADTQYF.

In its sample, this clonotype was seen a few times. The CDR3 nucleotides read TGTGCCAGCTCACCGACTAGCGGGGCCTACGAGCAGTACTTC. Protein sequence: CASSPTSGAYEQYF. The chain links TRBV18 to TRBJ2-7; TRBD2 agrees at 11 bases. CDR3 size: 14 residues. J lost 2 bases, V lost 3 bases, and 0 bases had no gene match. CDR1 and CDR2 (germline): KGHSH, LQKENI. The variable domain in full, completed from reference TRBV18 and TRBJ2-7, reads NAGVMQNPRHLVRRRGQEARLRCSPMKGHSHVYWYRQLPEEGLKFMVYLQKENIIDESGMPKERFSAEFPKEGPSILRIQQVVRGDSAAYFCASSPTSGAYEQYFGPGTRLTVT.

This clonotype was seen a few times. CDR3: CASSRNFRDPQSEQYV. The CDR3 region has the DNA TGTGCCAGCAGCAGAAATTTCCGGGACCCTCAGTCCGAGCAGTACGTC. The rearrangement uses TRBV21-1 and TRBJ2-7; the D call TRBD1 from the table was never checked on the DNA. TRBV21-1 counts as a pseudogene. This CDR3 has 16 residues.

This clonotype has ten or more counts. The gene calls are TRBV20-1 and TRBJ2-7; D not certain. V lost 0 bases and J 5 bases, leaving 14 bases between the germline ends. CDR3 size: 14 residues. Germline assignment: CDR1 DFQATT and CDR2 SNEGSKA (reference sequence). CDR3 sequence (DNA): TGCAGTGCTAGAGATCAGGAAAGGGCCGACGAGCAGTACTTC. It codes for CSARDQERADEQYF.

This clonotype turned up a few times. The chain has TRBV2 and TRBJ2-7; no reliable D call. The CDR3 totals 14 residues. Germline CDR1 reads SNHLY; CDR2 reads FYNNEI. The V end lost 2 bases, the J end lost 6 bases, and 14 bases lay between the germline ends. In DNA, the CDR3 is TGTGCCAGCAGTGAACGTAGGGCTGGTCCCGAGCAGTACTTC. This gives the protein CASSERRAGPEQYF.

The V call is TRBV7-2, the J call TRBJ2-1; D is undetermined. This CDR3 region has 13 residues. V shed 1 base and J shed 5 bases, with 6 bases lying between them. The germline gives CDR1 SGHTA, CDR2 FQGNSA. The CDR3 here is CASSLVENNEQFF. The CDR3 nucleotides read TGTGCCAGCAGCTTAGTGGAGAACAATGAGCAGTTCTTC.

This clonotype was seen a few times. The CDR3 reads CASRRDRVNQPQHF. CDR3 DNA sequence: TGTGCCAGCAGACGGGACAGGGTTAATCAGCCCCAGCATTTT. The chain joins TRBV12-3 or TRBV12-4 to TRBJ1-5, with 9 positions matching TRBD1. The CDR3 has 14 amino acids. With V trimmed by 6 bases and J by 4 bases, 4 bases remained unmatched.

CDR3 nucleotides: TGCAGTGCCTTGGACAGGGCCCTGGGCTACACCTTC. Amino acid sequence: CSALDRALGYTF. V gene TRBV20-1 combines with J gene TRBJ1-2; 8 positions agree with TRBD1. Per the germline V gene, CDR1 is DFQATT and CDR2 is SNEGSKA (reference sequence). Germline trimming cut 6 bases from V and 8 bases from J; bases unmatched to any gene: 8. This CDR3 region has 12 residues.

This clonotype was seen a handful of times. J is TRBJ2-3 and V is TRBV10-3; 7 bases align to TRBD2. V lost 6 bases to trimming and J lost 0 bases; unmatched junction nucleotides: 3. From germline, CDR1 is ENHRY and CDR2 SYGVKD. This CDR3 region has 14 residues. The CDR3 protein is CAIRGGGSTDTQYF. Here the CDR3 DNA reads TGTGCCATCAGGGGCGGGGGAAGCACAGATACGCAGTATTTT.

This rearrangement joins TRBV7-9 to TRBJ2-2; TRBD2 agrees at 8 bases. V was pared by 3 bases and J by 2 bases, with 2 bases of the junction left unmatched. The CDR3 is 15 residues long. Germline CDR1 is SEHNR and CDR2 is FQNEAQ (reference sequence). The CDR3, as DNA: TGTGCCAGCAGCTTCGCGGGGGGCAACACCGGGGAGCTGTTTTTT. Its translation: CASSFAGGNTGELFF.

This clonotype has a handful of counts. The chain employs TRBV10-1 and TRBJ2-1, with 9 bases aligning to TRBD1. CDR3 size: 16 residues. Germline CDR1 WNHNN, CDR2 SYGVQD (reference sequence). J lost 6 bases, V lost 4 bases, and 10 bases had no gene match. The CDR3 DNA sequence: TGCGCCAGCAGTGGTTTCCCCGGACAGGGGATCAATGAGCAGTTCTTC. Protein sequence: CASSGFPGQGINEQFF.